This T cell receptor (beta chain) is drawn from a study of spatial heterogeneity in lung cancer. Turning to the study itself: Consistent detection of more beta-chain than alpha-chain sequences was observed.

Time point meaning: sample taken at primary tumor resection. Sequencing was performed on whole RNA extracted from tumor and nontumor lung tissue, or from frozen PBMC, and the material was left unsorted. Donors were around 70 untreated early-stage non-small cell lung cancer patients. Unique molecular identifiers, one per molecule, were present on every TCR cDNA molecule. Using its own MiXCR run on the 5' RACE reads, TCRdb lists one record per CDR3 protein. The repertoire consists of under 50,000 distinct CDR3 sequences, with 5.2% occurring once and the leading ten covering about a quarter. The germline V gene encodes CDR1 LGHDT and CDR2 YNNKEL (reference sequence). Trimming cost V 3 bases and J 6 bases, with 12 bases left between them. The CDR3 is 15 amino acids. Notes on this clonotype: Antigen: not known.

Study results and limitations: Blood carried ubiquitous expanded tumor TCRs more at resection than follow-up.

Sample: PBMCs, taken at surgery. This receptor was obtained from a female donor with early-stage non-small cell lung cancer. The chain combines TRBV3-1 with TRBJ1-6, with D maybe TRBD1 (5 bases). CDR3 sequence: CASSQTDSANSPLHF. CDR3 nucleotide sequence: TGTGCCAGCAGCCAGACAGACTCAGCTAATTCACCCCTCCACTTT.